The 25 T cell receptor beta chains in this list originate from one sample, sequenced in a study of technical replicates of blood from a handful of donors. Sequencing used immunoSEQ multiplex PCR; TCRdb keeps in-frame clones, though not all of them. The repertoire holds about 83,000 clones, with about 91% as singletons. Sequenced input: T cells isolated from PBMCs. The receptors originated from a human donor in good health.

The CDR3 DNA sequence: TGTGCCTGGGGTCCTCCAGGGGGCCTCACTGAAGCTTTCTTT. The encoded protein is CAWGPPGGLTEAFF. J is TRBJ1-1 and V is TRBV30, with 8 nucleotides matching TRBD1. CDR3 size: 14 residues. Germline CDR1 GTSNPN, CDR2 SVGIG (reference sequence). Unmatched junction bases numbered 9, after V lost 5 bases and J lost 4 bases.

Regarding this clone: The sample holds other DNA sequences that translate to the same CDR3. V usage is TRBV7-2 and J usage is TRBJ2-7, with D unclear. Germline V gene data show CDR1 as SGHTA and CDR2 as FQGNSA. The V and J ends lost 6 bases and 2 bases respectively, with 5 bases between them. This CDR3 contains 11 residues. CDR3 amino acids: CASSPAYEQYF. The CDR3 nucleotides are TGTGCCAGCAGTCCCGCCTACGAGCAGTACTTC.

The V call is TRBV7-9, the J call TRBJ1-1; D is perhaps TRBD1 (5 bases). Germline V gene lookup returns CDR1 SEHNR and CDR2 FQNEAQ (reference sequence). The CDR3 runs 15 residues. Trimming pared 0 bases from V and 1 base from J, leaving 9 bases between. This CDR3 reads CASSLAQGRNTEAFF. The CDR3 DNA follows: TGTGCCAGCAGCTTAGCCCAGGGTAGGAACACTGAAGCTTTCTTT.

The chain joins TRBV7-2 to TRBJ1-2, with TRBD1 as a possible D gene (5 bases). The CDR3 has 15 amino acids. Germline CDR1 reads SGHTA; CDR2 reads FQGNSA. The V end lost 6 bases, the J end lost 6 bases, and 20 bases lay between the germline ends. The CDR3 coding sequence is TGTGCCAGCAGTCATAGGGAGGGAGGGGTGAATGGCTACACCTTC. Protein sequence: CASSHREGGVNGYTF.

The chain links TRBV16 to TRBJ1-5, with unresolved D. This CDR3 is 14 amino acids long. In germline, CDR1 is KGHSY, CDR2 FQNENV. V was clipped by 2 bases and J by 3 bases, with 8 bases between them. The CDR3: CASSQGQINQPQHF. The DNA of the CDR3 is TGTGCCAGCAGCCAAGGCCAGATCAATCAGCCCCAGCATTTT.

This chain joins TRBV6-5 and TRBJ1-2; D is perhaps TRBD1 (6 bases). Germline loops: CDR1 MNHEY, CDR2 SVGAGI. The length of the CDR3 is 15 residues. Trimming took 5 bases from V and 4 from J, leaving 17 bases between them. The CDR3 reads CASSPGDPKVYGYTF. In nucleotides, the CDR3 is TGTGCCAGCAGTCCAGGGGACCCCAAGGTCTATGGCTACACCTTC.

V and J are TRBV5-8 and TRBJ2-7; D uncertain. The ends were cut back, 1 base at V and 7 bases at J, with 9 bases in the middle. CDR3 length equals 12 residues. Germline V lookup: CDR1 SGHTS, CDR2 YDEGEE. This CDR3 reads CASSLTELEQYF. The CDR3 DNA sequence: TGTGCCAGCAGCTTGACAGAGCTGGAGCAGTACTTC. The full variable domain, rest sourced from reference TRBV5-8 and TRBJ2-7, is EAGVTQSPTHLIKTRGQQATLRCSPISGHTSVYWYQQALGLGLQFLLWYDEGEERNRGNFPPRFSGRQFPNYSSELNVNALELEDSALYLCASSLTELEQYFGPGTRLTVT.

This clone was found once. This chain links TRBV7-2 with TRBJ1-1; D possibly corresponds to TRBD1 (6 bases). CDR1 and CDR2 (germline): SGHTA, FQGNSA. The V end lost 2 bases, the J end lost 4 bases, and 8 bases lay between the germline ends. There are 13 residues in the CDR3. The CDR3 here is CASSLQGFTEAFF. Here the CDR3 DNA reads TGTGCCAGCAGCTTACAGGGGTTCACTGAAGCTTTCTTT. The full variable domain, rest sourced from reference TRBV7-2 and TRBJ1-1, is GAGVSQSPSNKVTEKGKDVELRCDPISGHTALYWYRQSLGQGLEFLIYFQGNSAPDKSGLPSDRFSAERTGGSVSTLTIQRTQQEDSAVYLCASSLQGFTEAFFGQGTRLTVV.

Here the CDR3 reads CASSFWGGTNEKLFF. The CDR3 DNA follows: TGTGCCAGCAGTTTTTGGGGGGGGACTAATGAAAAACTGTTTTTT. This chain uses TRBV28 with TRBJ1-4, with D maybe TRBD1 (5 bases). V lost 3 bases and J 2 bases, leaving 10 bases between the germline ends. CDR1 MDHEN and CDR2 SYDVKM come from the germline V gene. The CDR3 runs 15 residues.

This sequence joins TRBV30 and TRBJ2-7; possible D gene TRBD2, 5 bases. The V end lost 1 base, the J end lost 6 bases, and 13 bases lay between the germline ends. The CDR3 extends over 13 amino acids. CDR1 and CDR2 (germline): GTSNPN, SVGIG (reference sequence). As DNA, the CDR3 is TGTGCCTGGAGTGATAGAGGGTCTTCCGAGCAGTACTTC. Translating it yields CAWSDRGSSEQYF.

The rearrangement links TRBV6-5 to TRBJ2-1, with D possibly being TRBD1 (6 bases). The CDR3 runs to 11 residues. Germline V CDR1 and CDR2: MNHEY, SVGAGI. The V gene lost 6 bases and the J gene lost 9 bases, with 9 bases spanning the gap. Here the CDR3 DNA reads TGTGCCAGCAGGGGGGCCAGTGAGCAGTTCTTC. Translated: CASRGASEQFF.

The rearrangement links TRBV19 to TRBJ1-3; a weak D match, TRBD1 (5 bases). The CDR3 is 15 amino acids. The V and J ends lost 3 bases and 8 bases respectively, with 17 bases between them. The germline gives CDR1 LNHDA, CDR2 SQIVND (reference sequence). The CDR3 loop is CASSIRDLRGDTIYF. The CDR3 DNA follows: TGTGCCAGTAGTATCCGGGACCTACGGGGGGACACCATATATTTT.

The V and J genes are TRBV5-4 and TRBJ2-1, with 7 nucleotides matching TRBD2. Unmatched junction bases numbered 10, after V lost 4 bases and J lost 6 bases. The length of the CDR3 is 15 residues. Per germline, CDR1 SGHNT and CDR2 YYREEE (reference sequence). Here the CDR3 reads CASSRGDYALNEQFF. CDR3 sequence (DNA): TGTGCCAGCAGCCGGGGGGACTACGCCCTCAATGAGCAGTTCTTC.

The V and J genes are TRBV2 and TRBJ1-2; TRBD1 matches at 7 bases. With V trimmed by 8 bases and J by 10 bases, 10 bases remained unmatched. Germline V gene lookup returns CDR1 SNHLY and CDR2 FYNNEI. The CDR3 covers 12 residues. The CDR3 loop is CASENRGTDYTF. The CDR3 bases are TGTGCCAGCGAAAACAGGGGAACAGACTACACCTTC.

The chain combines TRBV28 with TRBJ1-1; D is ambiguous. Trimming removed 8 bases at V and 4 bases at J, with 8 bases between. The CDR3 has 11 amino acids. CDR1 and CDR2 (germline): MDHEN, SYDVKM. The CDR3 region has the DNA TGTGCCAGCGGGGAGTTCACTGAAGCTTTCTTT. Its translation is CASGEFTEAFF.

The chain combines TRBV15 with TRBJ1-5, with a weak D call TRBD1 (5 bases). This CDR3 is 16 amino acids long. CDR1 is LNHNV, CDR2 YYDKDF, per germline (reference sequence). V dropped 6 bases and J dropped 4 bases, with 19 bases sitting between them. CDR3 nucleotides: TGTGCCACCAGAAATAGGGGCGGAGGGGTTAATCAGCCCCAGCATTTT. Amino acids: CATRNRGGGVNQPQHF. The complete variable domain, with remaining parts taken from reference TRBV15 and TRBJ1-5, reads DAMVIQNPRYQVTQFGKPVTLSCSQTLNHNVMYWYQQKSSQAPKLLFHYYDKDFNNEADTPDNFQSRRPNTSFCFLDIRSPGLGDTAMYLCATRNRGGGVNQPQHFGDGTRLSIL.

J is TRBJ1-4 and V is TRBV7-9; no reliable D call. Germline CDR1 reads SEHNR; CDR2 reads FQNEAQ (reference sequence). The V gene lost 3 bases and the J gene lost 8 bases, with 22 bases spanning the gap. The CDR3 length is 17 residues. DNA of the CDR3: TGTGCCAGCAGCTTTCCCCTGACCAAAGACCTCAGGGAAAAACTGTTTTTT. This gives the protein CASSFPLTKDLREKLFF.

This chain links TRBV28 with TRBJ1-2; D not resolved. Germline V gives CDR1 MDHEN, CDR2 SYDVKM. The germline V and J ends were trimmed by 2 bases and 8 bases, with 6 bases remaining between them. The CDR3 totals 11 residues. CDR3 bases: TGTGCCAGCAGTTTAACCGAGGGCTACACCTTC. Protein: CASSLTEGYTF.

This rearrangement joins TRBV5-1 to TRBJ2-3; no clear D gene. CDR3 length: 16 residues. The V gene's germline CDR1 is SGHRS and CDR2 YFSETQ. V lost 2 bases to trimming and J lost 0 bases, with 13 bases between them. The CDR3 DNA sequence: TGCGCCAGCAGCTTCGGCGGATGGCGGAGCACAGATACGCAGTATTTT. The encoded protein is CASSFGGWRSTDTQYF.

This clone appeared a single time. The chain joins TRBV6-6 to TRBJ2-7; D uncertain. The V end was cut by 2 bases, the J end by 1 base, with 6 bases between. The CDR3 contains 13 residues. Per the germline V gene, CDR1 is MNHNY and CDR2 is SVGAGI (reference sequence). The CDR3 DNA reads TGTGCCAGCAGTTACACTCCTTCCTACGAGCAGTACTTC. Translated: CASSYTPSYEQYF.

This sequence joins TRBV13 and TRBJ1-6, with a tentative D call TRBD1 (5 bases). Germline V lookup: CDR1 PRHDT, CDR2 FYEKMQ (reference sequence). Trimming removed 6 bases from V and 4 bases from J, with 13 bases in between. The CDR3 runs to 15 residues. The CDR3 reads CASRVGAGYNSPLHF. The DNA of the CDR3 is TGTGCCAGCAGAGTAGGCGCAGGGTATAATTCACCCCTCCACTTT.

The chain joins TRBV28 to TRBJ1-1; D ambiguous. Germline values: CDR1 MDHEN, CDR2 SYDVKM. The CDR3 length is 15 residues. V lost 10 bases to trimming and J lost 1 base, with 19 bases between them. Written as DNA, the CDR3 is TGTGCCACAGCAGGTGCACAATTAAAGAACACTGAAGCTTTCTTT. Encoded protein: CATAGAQLKNTEAFF.

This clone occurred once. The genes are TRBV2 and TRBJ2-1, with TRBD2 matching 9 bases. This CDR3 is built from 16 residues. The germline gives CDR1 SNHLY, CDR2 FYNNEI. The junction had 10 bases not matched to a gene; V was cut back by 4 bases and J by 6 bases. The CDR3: CASSVLGTSLGNEQFF. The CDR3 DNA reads TGTGCCAGCAGTGTATTGGGGACTAGCCTTGGCAATGAGCAGTTCTTC.

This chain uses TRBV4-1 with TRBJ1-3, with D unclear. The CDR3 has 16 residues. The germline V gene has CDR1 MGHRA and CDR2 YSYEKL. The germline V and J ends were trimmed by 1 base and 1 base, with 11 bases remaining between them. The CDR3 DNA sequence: TGCGCCAGCAGCCAAGCTACAGCAAATTCTGGAAACACCATATATTTT. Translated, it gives CASSQATANSGNTIYF.

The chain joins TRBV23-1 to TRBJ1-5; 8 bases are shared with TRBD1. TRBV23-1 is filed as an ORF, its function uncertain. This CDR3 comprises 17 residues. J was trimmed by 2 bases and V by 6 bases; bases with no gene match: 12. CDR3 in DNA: TGCGCCAGCAGGCACCCGGGGAGGACAGGGCGCAATCAGCCCCAGCATTTT. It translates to CASRHPGRTGRNQPQHF.